A selection of T cell receptor beta chains follows, all from one sample in a study of shared clonotypes between healthy human individuals. The protocol was immunoSEQ multiplex PCR, while the TCRdb copy is restricted to in-frame clones and leaves out a portion. The sample carries about 980,000 clones, over 60% recorded once. The sequencing input was memory CD4+ T cells sorted from blood. The source is a man aged 18 to 29 in good health. The CDR3 runs from the conserved cysteine through the conserved F or W. Not all rows give a size; the values are once, few, many and, for expanded clones, a class.

V	size	J	CDR3
TRBV14	.	TRBJ2-1	CASSQRKLSSYNEQFF
TRBV5-1	.	TRBJ2-2	CASSLYASGTTGELFF
TRBV7-3	few	TRBJ2-5	CASSRSGAETQYF
TRBV5-1	.	TRBJ2-5	CASRDQETQYF
TRBV6-1	many	TRBJ2-7	CASSKDKAYEQYF
TRBV7-2	.	.	CASSSTSDAYEQYF
TRBV28	.	TRBJ1-5	CASLEYSNQPQHF
TRBV14	once	TRBJ1-6	CASSSLAFSYNSPLHF
TRBV6-1	.	TRBJ2-4	CASRESSGGADIQYF
TRBV18	.	TRBJ2-1	CASSPPVRGNEQFF
TRBV5-1	.	TRBJ2-7	CASSPRTSYEQYF
TRBV9	.	TRBJ2-2	CASSVAASAGELFF
TRBV27	.	TRBJ2-1	CASKGHEYNEQFF
TRBV27	once	TRBJ1-6	CASGLYNSPLHF
TRBV7-9	many	TRBJ2-3	CASSMTGDRTDTQYF
TRBV28	.	TRBJ1-2	CASSLNRRDRYTF
TRBV7-2	.	TRBJ2-1	CASSLGSTVNEQFF
TRBV5-6	.	TRBJ2-1	CASRLTSGMNNEQFF
TRBV15	once	TRBJ1-6	CATSRDQGAANSPLHF
TRBV6-6	once	TRBJ1-6	CASSYFTRNSPLHF
TRBV7-9	.	TRBJ1-4	CASSHPDRGLLNEKLFF
TRBV11-2	.	TRBJ2-7	CASSRWGGGSYEQYF
TRBV18	.	TRBJ1-1	CASSPRQEPNTEAFF
TRBV7-9	.	TRBJ1-1	CASSFRGEDTEAFF
TRBV10-3	.	TRBJ1-6	CAISPDRGSPLHF
TRBV19	.	TRBJ1-2	CASSIDPLYGYTF
TRBV18	.	TRBJ2-5	CASSPQGIQETQYF
TRBV18	few	TRBJ1-2	CASSPDLPIGYTF
TRBV6-5	.	TRBJ1-1	CASCQRTGNTEAFF
TRBV7-8	.	TRBJ1-1	CASSKGQLNTEAFF
TRBV10-1	.	TRBJ2-3	CASSESRTGPYTDTQYF
TRBV5-1	.	TRBJ2-2	CASSPGQSTGELFF
TRBV2	.	TRBJ2-4	CASSERVGQIAKNIQYF
TRBV6-5	.	TRBJ1-3	CASRPGASGNTIYF
TRBV5-1	once	TRBJ1-2	CASSLAPGVGGYTF
TRBV6-6	.	TRBJ2-4	CASSYLASGSENIQYF
TRBV28	.	TRBJ2-2	CASSFLSAGELFF
TRBV11-2	.	TRBJ2-1	CASSPPMKMEQFF
TRBV18	.	TRBJ2-7	CASSAQGGEQYF
TRBV5-1	few	TRBJ2-5	CASSLDSRGETQYF
TRBV9	.	TRBJ2-1	CASSAAGTSYNEQFF
TRBV2	once	TRBJ2-5	CASMGRETQYF
TRBV9	once	TRBJ2-2	CASSPRSGGAAELFF
TRBV28	.	TRBJ2-6	CASSWDSPSGANVLTF
TRBV5-1	.	TRBJ2-7	CASSLDKYEQYF
TRBV19	many	TRBJ2-3	CASSIDPGLGGYTQYF
TRBV14	.	TRBJ2-7	CASSQVGGHVSYEQYF
TRBV2	.	TRBJ2-3	CASLEGLVTDTQYF
TRBV1	.	TRBJ1-6	CTSIFRDHNSPLHF
TRBV19	.	TRBJ1-3	CASSTPNGNTIYF
TRBV18	few	TRBJ2-7	CASSPRGGPHYEQYF